This TCR beta chain was captured in a study of CD8 T cells in ankylosing spondylitis. The CDR3 length is 13 residues. The V gene lost 3 bases and the J gene lost 4 bases, with 9 bases spanning the gap. Germline CDR1 and CDR2: ENHRY and SYGVKD. TCRdb passed the 5' RACE reads through MiXCR, listing each CDR3 protein once. The profile shows nearly 250,000 distinct CDR3 sequences, roughly 32% of them singletons. Sequenced input: blood, either unsorted or a sorted T cell fraction (not recorded which). The chain uses TRBV10-3 and TRBJ1-2, with D uncertain. The clonotype comes from a male donor with ankylosing spondylitis or in good health (not recorded which). The DNA for the CDR3 is TGTGCCATCAGTGATGAGGGCCTCTATGGCTACACCTTC. This gives the protein CAISDEGLYGYTF.